The rows below give T cell receptor beta chains drawn from one sample of a study of blood T cell repertoires in COVID-19. The assay was immunoSEQ multiplex PCR, and TCRdb's table has in-frame clones only and misses some. Here the sample spans around 120,000 clones, roughly nine tenths being singletons. The sample was peripheral blood. Every receptor here comes from an elderly woman with acute or convalescent COVID-19. Both conserved end residues are part of each CDR3. The D gene is left open where the match is weak. Size is stated for part of the rows, as once, few or many counts, or as a class when the clone is expanded.

.	TRBV4-3	TRBD1	TRBJ1-4	CASSQQTGFPWREKLFF	TGCGCCAGCAGCCAGCAGACAGGGTTTCCGTGGCGGGAAAAACTGTTTTTT
few	TRBV5-8	TRBD1	TRBJ2-6	CASSFTGTGLGGANVLTF	TGTGCCAGCAGTTTTACCGGGACAGGGCTTGGAGGGGCCAACGTCCTGACTTTC
.	TRBV5-1	.	TRBJ2-3	CASSFTGSTDTQYF	TGCGCCAGCAGCTTTACAGGGAGCACAGATACGCAGTATTTT
few	TRBV27	TRBD2	TRBJ2-5	CASSLSSLANIETQYF	TGTGCCAGCAGTTTATCCTCACTAGCGAATATCGAGACCCAGTACTTC
.	TRBV19	TRBD1	TRBJ2-7	CASSRRGQSSYEQYF	TGTGCCAGTAGTCGAAGGGGGCAGAGCTCCTACGAGCAGTACTTC
.	TRBV5-6	.	TRBJ2-2	CASSLGWYRNTGELFF	TGTGCCAGCAGCTTGGGGTGGTACAGAAACACCGGGGAGCTGTTTTTT
.	TRBV28	TRBD1	TRBJ1-5	CASSPLGQGLGQPQHF	TGTGCCAGCAGCCCGCTGGGACAGGGGTTGGGTCAGCCCCAGCATTTT
.	TRBV7-2	TRBD1	TRBJ1-5	CASSLQGAMGNQPQHF	TGTGCCAGCAGCCTCCAGGGGGCAATGGGCAATCAGCCCCAGCATTTT
once	TRBV6-2/TRBV6-3	.	TRBJ1-5	CASSLYRDNNQPQHF	TGTGCCAGCAGTTTATACCGGGACAACAATCAGCCCCAGCATTTT
once	TRBV29-1	.	TRBJ2-2	CSVLTANTGELFF	TGCAGCGTATTAACAGCGAACACCGGGGAGCTGTTTTTT
few	TRBV6-1	.	TRBJ2-5	CASSEGGQGTQYF	TGTGCCAGCAGTGAAGGAGGTCAAGGAACCCAGTACTTC
.	TRBV19	TRBD1	TRBJ1-5	CASSTTGGNQPQHF	TGTGCCAGCTCGACGACAGGGGGCAATCAGCCCCAGCATTTT
.	TRBV9	TRBD2	TRBJ2-1	CASSVESGGYNEQFF	TGTGCCAGCAGCGTAGAGAGCGGGGGGTACAATGAGCAGTTCTTC
.	TRBV7-2	TRBD1	TRBJ2-7	CASSLYRGSYEQYF	TGTGCCAGCAGCTTATACAGGGGCTCCTACGAGCAGTACTTC
.	TRBV7-2	TRBD1	TRBJ1-5	CASSPRTGEYGQPQHF	TGTGCCAGCAGCCCCAGGACAGGGGAGTATGGTCAGCCCCAGCATTTT
.	TRBV11-3	TRBD2	TRBJ2-5	CASSPDGSGAQETQYF	TGTGCCAGCAGCCCCGACGGGAGCGGGGCCCAAGAGACCCAGTACTTC
once	TRBV7-2	TRBD2	TRBJ2-1	CASSMGLAGFGEQFF	TGTGCCAGCAGCATGGGACTAGCGGGGTTTGGTGAGCAGTTCTTC
.	TRBV15	TRBD1	TRBJ2-6	CATSDPGQGSGANVLTF	TGTGCCACCAGCGATCCGGGACAGGGGTCTGGGGCCAACGTCCTGACTTTC
.	TRBV2	.	TRBJ1-1	CASSLAPGANTEAFF	TGTGCCAGCAGTCTCGCGCCTGGGGCGAACACTGAAGCTTTCTTT
.	TRBV28	TRBD1	TRBJ2-1	CASSSDRGHSNEQFF	TGTGCCAGCAGTTCGGACAGGGGGCACAGCAATGAGCAGTTCTTC
.	TRBV6-5	TRBD1	TRBJ1-2	CASRIAGGLNGYTF	TGTGCCAGCAGGATCGCAGGGGGCTTGAATGGCTACACCTTC
.	TRBV6-5	TRBD1	TRBJ1-1	CASSYSGTGRNTEAFF	TGTGCCAGCAGTTACTCTGGGACAGGGAGGAACACTGAAGCTTTCTTT
once	TRBV4-1	TRBD2	TRBJ2-1	CASSQDLWAGGYNEQFF	TGCGCCAGCAGCCAAGATCTTTGGGCGGGGGGCTACAATGAGCAGTTCTTC
once	TRBV18	TRBD1	TRBJ2-2	CASSPPGQVSTGELFF	TGTGCCAGCTCACCACCCGGACAGGTCTCCACCGGGGAGCTGTTTTTT
.	TRBV6-6	TRBD1	TRBJ1-2	CASSSDHRGDGYTF	TGTGCCAGCAGTTCCGATCACAGGGGTGATGGCTACACCTTC
once	TRBV9	TRBD1	TRBJ2-2	CASSLQGAGGELFF	TGTGCCAGCAGCCTGCAGGGGGCGGGCGGGGAGCTGTTTTTT
.	TRBV18	TRBD1	TRBJ2-4	CASSPPGQYGDIQYF	TGTGCCAGCTCACCACCGGGACAGTATGGAGACATTCAGTACTTC
.	TRBV28	TRBD1	TRBJ1-5	CASRRDRVSNQPQHF	TGTGCCAGCAGAAGGGACAGGGTAAGCAATCAGCCCCAGCATTTT
.	TRBV27	TRBD1	TRBJ1-5	CASSGTGQGADQPQHF	TGTGCCAGCAGTGGGACGGGACAGGGGGCGGATCAGCCCCAGCATTTT
once	TRBV10-3	TRBD2	TRBJ2-1	CAIRASGGRNEQFF	TGTGCCATCAGGGCTAGCGGGGGACGGAATGAGCAGTTCTTC
.	TRBV2	TRBD2	TRBJ2-5	CASSEAGAGGQETQYF	TGTGCCAGCAGTGAAGCGGGAGCGGGGGGGCAGGAGACCCAGTACTTC
.	TRBV6-5	.	TRBJ2-3	CASSYRSRDTQYF	TGTGCCAGCAGTTACCGTTCCAGAGATACGCAGTATTTT
.	TRBV5-1	TRBD1	TRBJ2-1	CASSSGQGYNEQFF	TGCGCCAGCAGCTCCGGACAGGGGTACAATGAGCAGTTCTTC
.	TRBV18	.	TRBJ2-7	CASSPDRISYEQYF	TGTGCCAGCTCACCCGACAGGATCTCCTACGAGCAGTACTTC
.	TRBV5-8	.	TRBJ2-7	CASSPSTGAYEQYF	TGTGCCAGCAGCCCTTCGACAGGAGCCTACGAGCAGTACTTC
.	TRBV5-4	TRBD2	TRBJ2-5	CASSLTSGGQETQYF	TGTGCCAGCAGCTTGACTAGCGGGGGTCAAGAGACCCAGTACTTC
.	TRBV28	.	TRBJ2-2	CASSPQGLKGTGELFF	TGTGCCAGCAGTCCCCAGGGCCTTAAGGGCACCGGGGAGCTGTTTTTT
.	TRBV10-3	.	TRBJ1-5	CAISESTRNQPQHF	TGTGCCATCAGTGAGTCGACTCGGAATCAGCCCCAGCATTTT
few	TRBV27	.	TRBJ1-5	CASSLSGGYQPQHF	TGTGCCAGCAGTTTATCGGGGGGATATCAGCCCCAGCATTTT
.	TRBV7-2	TRBD2	TRBJ2-7	CASSLVVAGGPYEQYF	TGTGCCAGCAGCTTAGTGGTAGCGGGGGGCCCCTACGAGCAGTACTTC
few	TRBV6-6	.	TRBJ1-5	CASSYPDQPQHF	TGTGCCAGCAGTTACCCCGATCAGCCCCAGCATTTT
.	TRBV5-1	.	TRBJ1-6	CASSWDTGRNSPLHF	TGCGCCAGCAGCTGGGATACAGGGCGTAATTCACCCCTCCACTTT
.	TRBV2	TRBD1	TRBJ2-7	CASSLDRANEQYF	TGTGCCAGCAGTCTTGACAGGGCCAACGAGCAGTACTTC
.	TRBV5-4	.	TRBJ2-7	CASSRRELSSYEQYF	TGTGCCAGCAGCCGCCGGGAACTAAGCTCCTACGAGCAGTACTTC
.	TRBV9	TRBD2	TRBJ2-5	CASSVVKRGAQETQYF	TGTGCCAGCAGCGTAGTTAAGCGGGGGGCCCAAGAGACCCAGTACTTC
.	TRBV21-1	.	TRBJ2-5	CASSRDSRSERETQYF	TGTGCCAGCAGTCGGGACAGCCGTTCCGAACGGGAGACCCAGTACTTC
.	TRBV18	.	TRBJ1-1	CASSPTRTEAFF	TGTGCCAGCTCACCTACCCGGACTGAAGCTTTCTTT
.	TRBV30	TRBD2	TRBJ2-3	CAWSTGGRGDTQYF	TGTGCCTGGAGTACGGGGGGGCGCGGAGATACGCAGTATTTT
.	TRBV18	.	TRBJ2-2	CASSPPGLNTGELFF	TGTGCCAGCTCACCACCGGGCCTGAACACCGGGGAGCTGTTTTTT
.	TRBV10-3	.	TRBJ1-3	CAISAGNTIYF	TGTGCCATCAGTGCAGGGAACACCATATATTTT
.	TRBV7-6	.	TRBJ1-6	CASSLARGYNSPLHF	TGTGCCAGCAGCTTAGCACGGGGGTATAATTCACCCCTCCACTTT
.	TRBV6-2/TRBV6-3	.	TRBJ1-5	CASSHGGQPQHF	TGTGCCAGCAGCCACGGAGGTCAGCCCCAGCATTTT
.	TRBV3-1/TRBV3-2	.	TRBJ2-1	CASCPSGTLNNEQFF	TGTGCCAGCTGTCCATCCGGGACATTAAACAATGAGCAGTTCTTC